The sequence of this T cell receptor beta chain was determined in a study of quantifying T cell responses using KT2 cells. The overall study: TCR alpha and beta constant-region primers primed reverse transcription of RNA.

There are many counts of this clonotype. What it recognizes is unknown. Known numbers of the T cell clone KT2 were added to PBMC. A range of KT2-to-PBMC ratios was made using fixed PBMC numbers. Germline V gives CDR1 MNHEY, CDR2 SVGAGI. The CDR3 covers 14 residues. Trimming removed 3 bases at V and 0 bases at J, with 6 bases between. An oligo carrying a UMI was ligated to the cDNA 3' end. An equimolar mix of RC1.1 and RC1.2 primed the beta chain across TRBC1 and TRBC2. Using its own MiXCR run on the UMI-ligation and nested PCR reads, TCRdb lists one record per CDR3 protein. In the table there are tens of thousands of distinct CDR3 sequences, roughly 8% of which are singletons. Study outcomes and limitations: KT2 sequence counts showed saturation when very many KT2 cells were spiked in.

The sequence derives from a human donor. The sequencing sample was made of PBMCs spiked with cells of the T cell clone KT2. The rearrangement links TRBV6-5 to TRBJ1-3, with D uncertain. CDR3 protein: CASSYETSGNTIYF. In DNA, the CDR3 is TGTGCCAGCAGTTATGAAACCTCTGGAAACACCATATATTTT.